A selection of T cell receptor beta chains follows, all from one sample in a study of T cell responses to AZD1222 COVID-19 vaccine. The method was immunoSEQ multiplex PCR; TCRdb's version includes in-frame clones alone and lacks a portion of them. This sample yields over 50,000 clones, of which 80% are seen a single time; about 5% belongs to the top ten. The sample consisted of peripheral blood, taken 28 days after the second AZD1222 dose. The receptors stem from an adult who received the AZD1222 COVID-19 vaccine. The CDR3 runs from the conserved cysteine through the conserved F or W. Fields, in order: D gene, clone size, J gene, V gene, CDR3 protein, CDR3 DNA. A D gene is named only where the DNA matches it firmly. Part of the rows lack a size; the others show once, few, many or a class for expanded clones.

TRBD1	few	TRBJ1-2	TRBV14	CASSPWTGLGGYTF	TGTGCCAGCAGCCCGTGGACAGGGTTGGGTGGCTACACCTTC
TRBD2	-	TRBJ2-1	TRBV6-2/TRBV6-3	CASSYEGGRAAEQFF	TGTGCCAGCAGTTACGAAGGCGGGAGGGCCGCTGAGCAGTTCTTC
TRBD1	-	TRBJ1-5	TRBV19	CASRTTGTGGTNQPQHF	TGTGCCAGTAGAACCACCGGGACAGGGGGTACCAATCAGCCCCAGCATTTT
TRBD1	few	TRBJ2-4	TRBV24-1	CATSESDRGSSIQYF	TGTGCCACCAGTGAGTCTGACAGGGGATCGTCCATTCAGTACTTC
TRBD2	-	TRBJ2-2	TRBV5-4	CASSLGLAVTGELFF	TGTGCCAGCAGCTTGGGACTAGCGGTCACCGGGGAGCTGTTTTTT
-	-	TRBJ1-1	TRBV28	CASSLRPGYNTEAFF	TGTGCCAGCAGTTTACGGCCCGGGTATAACACTGAAGCTTTCTTT
TRBD2	-	TRBJ2-1	TRBV27	CASRTLAGYNEQFF	TGTGCCAGCCGCACACTAGCGGGGTACAATGAGCAGTTCTTC
-	-	TRBJ1-2	TRBV9	CASSVDPGSYGYTF	TGTGCCAGCAGCGTAGATCCGGGGAGCTATGGCTACACCTTC
-	-	TRBJ2-6	TRBV19	CASSIAIGGGANVLTF	TGTGCCAGTAGTATAGCGATTGGTGGTGGGGCCAACGTCCTGACTTTC
TRBD1	-	TRBJ2-1	TRBV27	CASSTLTGTGNEQFF	TGTGCCAGCAGCACATTAACCGGGACAGGGAATGAGCAGTTCTTC
TRBD1	-	TRBJ2-3	TRBV7-8	CASSLQGASTDTQYF	TGTGCCAGCAGCCTACAGGGGGCAAGCACAGATACGCAGTATTTT
-	-	TRBJ1-5	TRBV5-6	CASSLGINQPQHF	TGTGCCAGCAGCTTGGGCATTAATCAGCCCCAGCATTTT
TRBD1	-	TRBJ1-3	TRBV7-9	CASSSLGQGISGNTIYF	TGTGCCAGCAGCTCCCTCGGACAGGGGATCTCTGGAAACACCATATATTTT
-	-	TRBJ1-2	TRBV2	CASSEGGNYGYTF	TGTGCCAGCAGCGAGGGGGGAAACTATGGCTACACCTTC
TRBD1	once	TRBJ1-6	TRBV27	CASSLQGGIYNSPLHF	TGTGCCAGCAGTTTACAGGGGGGAATCTATAATTCACCCCTCCACTTT
-	-	TRBJ2-3	TRBV6-6	CASSPLGGSSTDTQYF	TGTGCCAGCAGTCCCCTTGGGGGGAGTTCTACAGATACGCAGTATTTT
-	few	TRBJ1-2	TRBV2	CASSDGFYGYTF	TGTGCCAGCAGTGACGGCTTCTATGGCTACACCTTC
TRBD1	-	TRBJ1-1	TRBV3-1/TRBV3-2	CASSPEDRGHTEAFF	TGTGCCAGCAGCCCTGAGGACAGGGGGCATACTGAAGCTTTCTTT
-	-	TRBJ1-2	TRBV15	CATRENYGYTF	TGTGCCACAAGGGAAAACTATGGCTACACCTTC
-	-	TRBJ2-3	TRBV13	CASSLAQRRYTQYF	TGTGCCAGCAGCTTAGCGCAGCGGAGGTATACGCAGTATTTT
-	-	TRBJ1-5	TRBV19	CASRGQTPGNQPQHF	TGTGCCAGTAGGGGCCAGACCCCGGGCAATCAGCCCCAGCATTTT
TRBD2	few	TRBJ2-1	TRBV4-2	CASSQDPLAGNNYNEQFF	TGTGCCAGCAGCCAAGATCCGTTAGCGGGAAACAACTACAATGAGCAGTTCTTC
-	-	TRBJ1-3	TRBV11-2	CASSKGDGLSGNTIYF	TGTGCCAGCAGCAAGGGGGACGGCCTCTCTGGAAACACCATATATTTT
-	-	TRBJ2-2	TRBV9	CASSGAGGELFF	TGTGCCAGCAGCGGGGCGGGGGGGGAGCTGTTTTTT
-	-	TRBJ1-1	TRBV4-1	CASSQETKVFF	TGCGCCAGCAGCCAGGAGACAAAGGTCTTCTTT
-	-	TRBJ2-1	TRBV30	CACRRPEEKDLFF	TGTGCCTGCCGGAGGCCGGAGGAGAAGGACCTGTTCTTC
TRBD2	-	TRBJ2-1	TRBV28	CASSFTPGLAGGNNEQFF	TGTGCCAGCAGTTTCACCCCGGGACTAGCGGGAGGTAACAATGAGCAGTTCTTC
-	-	TRBJ1-6	TRBV19	CASLPGIGNSPLHF	TGTGCCAGTCTGCCGGGGATCGGTAATTCACCCCTCCACTTT
-	few	TRBJ1-4	TRBV7-8	CASSFSGPLRSRNEKLFF	TGTGCCAGCAGCTTCTCCGGGCCGCTAAGGTCGAGAAATGAAAAACTGTTTTTT
TRBD1	-	TRBJ2-1	TRBV7-8	CASSLYGTGGAYNEQFF	TGTGCCAGCAGCTTGTATGGGACAGGGGGCGCCTACAATGAGCAGTTCTTC
-	few	TRBJ1-2	TRBV7-9	CASSEDPGYTF	TGTGCCAGCTCCGAGGACCCTGGCTACACCTTC
-	-	TRBJ1-4	TRBV23-1	CAAGNSTNEKLFF	TGCGCCGCGGGGAATTCAACTAATGAAAAACTGTTTTTT
TRBD1	-	TRBJ1-3	TRBV30	CACNRGMGNTIYF	TGTGCCTGTAACAGGGGAATGGGTAACACCATATATTTT
-	-	TRBJ1-4	TRBV25-1	CASSEWEGVGKLFF	TGTGCCAGCAGTGAATGGGAAGGGGTGGGAAAACTGTTTTTT
TRBD2	-	TRBJ2-1	TRBV5-4	CASSAPLAGGWGSYNEQFF	TGTGCCAGCAGCGCGCCACTAGCGGGAGGATGGGGATCCTACAATGAGCAGTTCTTC
-	-	TRBJ1-3	TRBV3-1/TRBV3-2	CASSPGTDSGNTIYF	TGTGCCAGCAGCCCCGGGACTGACTCTGGAAACACCATATATTTT
-	-	TRBJ1-6	TRBV28	CASSPGAKNNSPLHF	TGTGCCAGCAGCCCTGGCGCCAAGAATAATTCACCCCTCCACTTT
TRBD1	-	TRBJ1-1	TRBV7-9	CASSRDRERTEAFF	TGTGCCAGCAGCCGGGACAGGGAAAGGACTGAAGCTTTCTTT
TRBD1	-	TRBJ1-3	TRBV18	CASSPDRVGNTIYF	TGTGCCAGCTCTCCCGACAGGGTTGGAAACACCATATATTTT
-	-	TRBJ2-2	TRBV28	CATERGDTLGAGELFF	TGTGCCACCGAAAGGGGGGACACCTTAGGGGCCGGGGAGCTGTTTTTT
-	-	TRBJ1-1	TRBV6-5	CASSYWGKNTEAFF	TGTGCCAGCAGTTACTGGGGAAAAAACACTGAAGCTTTCTTT
-	-	TRBJ2-5	TRBV2	CASSRRMGAVETQYF	TGTGCCAGCAGCCGACGGATGGGGGCCGTAGAGACCCAGTACTTC
-	-	TRBJ1-2	TRBV28	CASSYTGYGGYTF	TGTGCCAGCAGTTATACTGGTTACGGTGGCTACACCTTC
-	-	TRBJ2-1	TRBV7-8	CASSLLGEKHEQFF	TGTGCCAGCAGCTTGTTAGGGGAGAAGCATGAGCAGTTCTTC
-	-	TRBJ1-1	TRBV25-1	CASSKGTWGNTEAFF	TGTGCCAGCAGTAAGGGGACGTGGGGGAACACTGAAGCTTTCTTT
-	-	TRBJ2-1	TRBV7-9	CASSLAGQVSYNEQFF	TGTGCCAGCAGCCTAGCTGGGCAGGTCTCCTACAATGAGCAGTTCTTC
-	once	TRBJ1-2	TRBV2	CASSEASLVYGYTF	TGTGCCAGCAGTGAAGCATCCCTAGTTTATGGCTACACCTTC
-	-	TRBJ1-6	TRBV11-2	CASSLGRRNSPLHF	TGTGCCAGCAGCCTAGGCCGGAGGAATTCACCCCTCCACTTT
TRBD1	-	TRBJ2-2	TRBV15	CATSRDPTGVTGELFF	TGTGCCACCAGCAGAGATCCGACAGGGGTAACCGGGGAGCTGTTTTTT
TRBD1	-	TRBJ1-5	TRBV2	CASSTEQGAWGNQPQHF	TGTGCCAGCAGTACAGAACAGGGGGCGTGGGGCAATCAGCCCCAGCATTTT
TRBD1	-	TRBJ2-1	TRBV7-9	CASSLLDRGNNEQFF	TGTGCCAGCAGCTTACTGGACAGGGGAAACAATGAGCAGTTCTTC